Each of the 5 T cell receptor beta chains below was sequenced from the same sample in a study of Ad26.COV2.S vaccination and SARS-CoV-2 variants (dated by TCRdb to about 2021). The treatment or condition label, as the study defines it: 19 received Ad26.COV2.S at low or high dose, single or two shots; roughly five received placebo; per-sample allocation not given. Repertoires of vaccine and placebo recipients were sequenced from samples collected on day 63 after the first injection. Library prep was done by the immunoSEQ multiplex PCR assay. TCRdb's version of the immuneACCESS table is confined to in-frame rearrangements and falls short of the full clone set. An unresolved V gene accounts for under half of the shortfall where checked; the remainder is of unknown origin. The sample profile shows a few hundred thousand clones; roughly 90% of them were found once. Around 5.5% of the sample rests with the top ten.

The input for sequencing was peripheral blood, taken in a trial of Ad26.COV2.S vaccine versus placebo. These TCRs come from a person between 18 and 59 years old who received the Ad26.COV2.S COVID-19 vaccine or a placebo.

V gene TRBV15 combines with J gene TRBJ2-3, with D possibly matching TRBD1 (6 bases). V was clipped by 2 bases and J by 7 bases, with 16 bases between them. This CDR3 is 15 amino acids long. CDR1 and CDR2 from the germline V gene are LNHNV and YYDKDF (reference sequence). The CDR3 loop is CATSRPQTGANTQYF. CDR3 sequence (DNA): TGTGCCACCAGCAGACCCCAGACAGGTGCAAATACGCAGTATTTT.

The chain joins TRBV29-1 to TRBJ2-6, with 7 bases lining up with TRBD1. This CDR3 region has 19 residues. Germline V lookup: CDR1 SQVTM, CDR2 ANQGSEA. Unmatched junction bases numbered 14, after V lost 3 bases and J lost 0 bases. Here the CDR3 reads CSVDRGRSPRFSGANVLTF. In nucleotides, the CDR3 is TGCAGCGTTGATAGGGGGCGCTCCCCACGTTTCTCTGGGGCCAACGTCCTGACTTTC.

V gene TRBV29-1 combines with J gene TRBJ1-1, with no clear D. V lost 5 bases to trimming and J lost 1 base, with 8 bases between them. Germline CDR1 is SQVTM and CDR2 is ANQGSEA. The CDR3 spans 12 residues. CDR3: CSVLWENTEAFF. DNA of the CDR3: TGCAGCGTTCTGTGGGAGAACACTGAAGCTTTCTTT. The complete variable domain, with remaining parts taken from reference TRBV29-1 and TRBJ1-1, reads SAVISQKPSRDICQRGTSLTIQCQVDSQVTMMFWYRQQPGQSLTLIATANQGSEATYESGFVIDKFPISRPNLTFSTLTVSNMSPEDSSIYLCSVLWENTEAFFGQGTRLTVV.

V and J are TRBV12-3 or TRBV12-4 and TRBJ1-2; D is possibly TRBD1 (5 bases). CDR3 length equals 12 residues. Trimming pared 2 bases from V and 11 bases from J, leaving 12 bases between. The CDR3: CASSLWTREYTF. The CDR3 DNA reads TGTGCCAGCAGTTTATGGACCAGGGAGTACACCTTC.

The chain joins TRBV28 to TRBJ1-6, with D perhaps matching TRBD1 (6 bases). The CDR3 spans 16 residues. Trimming pared 7 bases from V and 0 bases from J, leaving 13 bases between. CDR1 and CDR2 (germline): MDHEN, SYDVKM. The CDR3 DNA reads as TGTGCCAGCAATTTGGAAGGGGGCTCCTATAATTCACCCCTCCACTTT. The encoded protein is CASNLEGGSYNSPLHF.